Described below is a single T cell receptor (beta chain) sequence and its context. The data belong to a study of blood T cell repertoires in COVID-19. Study context: T cells, B-cell-depleted T cells, or PBMCs provided the cDNA or gDNA that served as material.

TCRdb keeps only in-frame clones here, not all; method: immunoSEQ multiplex PCR. The sample holds fewer than 250,000 clones; roughly nine tenths are singletons and the top ten take over 1.5%. The CDR3 is 16 amino acids. CDR1 SGHDT and CDR2 YYEEEE come from the germline V gene. The V and J ends lost 4 bases and 0 bases respectively, with 14 bases between them. The rearrangement links TRBV5-6 to TRBJ1-3, with D tentatively TRBD1 (6 bases). The sequenced material came from peripheral blood. The TCR was taken from a man aged 65 to 79 with acute or convalescent COVID-19. The CDR3 spells CASSSGTTHSGNTIYF. The DNA of the CDR3 is TGTGCCAGCAGCAGTGGGACAACTCACTCTGGAAACACCATATATTTT. The whole variable domain, filled in from reference TRBV5-6 and TRBJ1-3, reads DAGVTQSPTHLIKTRGQQVTLRCSPKSGHDTVSWYQQALGQGPQFIFQYYEEEERQRGNFPDRFSGHQFPNYSSELNVNALLLGDSALYLCASSSGTTHSGNTIYFGEGSWLTVV.